This T cell receptor beta chain was captured in a study of Graves' ophthalmopathy and Graves' hyperthyroidism. This clonotype came up many times. Amplification from RNA transcripts yielded the TCR beta CDR3 regions. HTBI-primed first-round RT-PCR preceded second-round multiplex PCR. TCRdb passed the multiplex PCR reads through MiXCR, listing each CDR3 protein once. The data show 360,000 or so distinct CDR3 sequences, with around 20% seen just once and roughly 1.5% held by the top ten. CDR1 is MDHEN and CDR2 is SYDVKM in the germline V gene. The CDR3 contains 18 residues. V dropped 4 bases and J dropped 4; count of bases not matched to a gene: 11.

The sequenced sample consisted of peripheral blood. This chain connects TRBV28 to TRBJ2-2; 11 bases are shared with TRBD1. This TCR was sampled from a woman aged 18 to 35 with Graves' ophthalmopathy. CDR3 in amino acids: CASSSDLLGTGGTGELFF. The DNA of the CDR3 is TGTGCCAGCAGTTCTGACCTGCTTGGGACAGGGGGCACCGGGGAGCTGTTTTTT.